This T cell receptor beta chain emerged from a study of CD8+CD57+ T cells in acquired aplastic anemia. The wider study: The DNA of sorted CD4+ and CD8+ cells averaged roughly 3.2 ug. In CD4+ cells, healthy donors produced an average of approximately 11 million reads. Study results and limitations: Patient and control CD8+ Simpson's diversity was not significantly different. The same twenty-nine CD8+ CDR3 sequences occurred in patients and in controls.

The CDR3 totals 16 residues. Germline loops: CDR1 LNHDA, CDR2 SQIVND (reference sequence). Trimming cost V 7 bases and J 2 bases, with 18 bases left between them. This clonotype is labeled large (0.1 to 1%). Its target is not known. Genomic DNA provided the template from which TCR beta VDJ and CDR3 profiles were obtained. MiXCR, applied by TCRdb to the reads, yields one record per CDR3 protein. The sample lists 350,000 to 450,000 distinct CDR3 sequences; under 80% were seen once. This TCR was recovered from a human donor in good health, serving as a control. Sequencing was performed on sorted CD4+, CD8+, or CD8+CD57+ T cells (not recorded which) from PBMCs. The chain uses TRBV19 and TRBJ1-3, with TRBD1 as a possible D gene (5 bases). The CDR3 is CASTPGDTGAGNTIYF. CDR3 coding DNA: TGTGCCAGTACCCCTGGGGATACGGGGGCTGGAAACACCATATATTTT.